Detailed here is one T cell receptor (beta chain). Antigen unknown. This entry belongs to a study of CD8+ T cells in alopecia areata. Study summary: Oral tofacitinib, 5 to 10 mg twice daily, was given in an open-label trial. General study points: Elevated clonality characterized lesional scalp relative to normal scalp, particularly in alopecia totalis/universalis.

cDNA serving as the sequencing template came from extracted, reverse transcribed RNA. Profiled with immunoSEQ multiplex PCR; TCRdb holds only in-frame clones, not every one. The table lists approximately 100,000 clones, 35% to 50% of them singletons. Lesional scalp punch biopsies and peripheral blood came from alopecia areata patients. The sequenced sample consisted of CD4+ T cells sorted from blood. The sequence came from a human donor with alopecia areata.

CDR3 coding DNA: TGTGCCAGCAGTTACTCGGAAGCGGGGGTCAGGTATGAGCAGTTCTTC. As protein: CASSYSEAGVRYEQFF. The chain combines TRBV6-5 with TRBJ2-1, with 8 bases that match TRBD2. The CDR3 contains 16 residues. V dropped 0 bases and J dropped 8; count of bases not matched to a gene: 9. Germline assignment: CDR1 MNHEY and CDR2 SVGAGI.